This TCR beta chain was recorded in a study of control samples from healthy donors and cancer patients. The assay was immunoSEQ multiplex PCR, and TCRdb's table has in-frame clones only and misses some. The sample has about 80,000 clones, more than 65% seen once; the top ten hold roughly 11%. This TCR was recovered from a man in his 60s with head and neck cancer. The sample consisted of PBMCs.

CDR3: CASSTGGLYGYTF. The CDR3 coding sequence is TGTGCCAGCAGCACAGGGGGACTCTATGGCTACACCTTC. This sequence joins TRBV5-4 and TRBJ1-2; 8 nucleotides agree with TRBD1. CDR1 and CDR2 from the germline V gene are SGHNT and YYREEE (reference sequence). The V and J ends lost 4 bases and 4 bases, in that order; junction bases with no gene match: 3. The CDR3 has 13 residues. Full variable domain (rest looked up from reference TRBV5-4 and TRBJ1-2): ETGVTQSPTHLIKTRGQQVTLRCSSQSGHNTVSWYQQALGQGPQFIFQYYREEENGRGNFPPRFSGLQFPNYSSELNVNALELDDSALYLCASSTGGLYGYTFGSGTRLTVV.